This entry lists 9 T cell receptor beta chains sequenced from one sample in a study of blood T cell repertoires in COVID-19. Libraries were prepared by immunoSEQ multiplex PCR; TCRdb keeps only in-frame clonotypes and omits some of them. The profile shows 99,000 or so clones, 81% of them singletons. The sequenced material came from peripheral blood. These receptors all stem from a man aged 80 or over with acute or convalescent COVID-19.

This chain connects TRBV5-1 to TRBJ1-5; D remains unclear. Trimming left V 1 base short and J 1 base short, with 3 bases between. The CDR3 runs to 13 residues. CDR1 SGHRS and CDR2 YFSETQ come from the germline V gene. CDR3 amino acids: CASSLQSNQPQHF. The CDR3 nucleotides read TGCGCCAGCAGCTTGCAGAGCAATCAGCCCCAGCATTTT.

The chain combines TRBV19 with TRBJ1-3; no definite D call. Germline V lookup: CDR1 LNHDA, CDR2 SQIVND (reference sequence). The ends were cut back, 0 bases at V and 0 bases at J, with 9 bases in the middle. This CDR3 region has 16 residues. This chain's CDR3 is CASSIDRVYSGNTIYF. The CDR3 DNA is TGTGCCAGTAGTATAGATCGGGTCTACTCTGGAAACACCATATATTTT.

V gene TRBV30 combines with J gene TRBJ1-2; D is unclear. CDR1 and CDR2 from the germline V gene are GTSNPN and SVGIG (reference sequence). The CDR3 has 13 residues. V lost 5 bases, J lost 0 bases, and 10 bases lay in between. CDR3 residues: CAWALTANYGYTF. In DNA form, the CDR3 reads TGTGCCTGGGCTTTAACAGCTAACTATGGCTACACCTTC.

The V and J genes are TRBV30 and TRBJ2-7; the D gene is possibly TRBD2 (5 bases). The CDR3 runs to 14 residues. The V gene lost 0 bases and the J gene lost 6 bases, with 15 bases spanning the gap. Germline V CDR1 and CDR2: GTSNPN, SVGIG (reference sequence). The CDR3 here is CAWSVGVRVGEQYF. The DNA for the CDR3 is TGTGCCTGGAGTGTCGGGGTTAGGGTCGGCGAGCAGTACTTC.

The genes are TRBV27 and TRBJ1-4, with 9 bases aligning to TRBD1. The J segment lost 2 bases and the V segment lost 4 bases, leaving 2 bases of the junction unmatched. CDR1 and CDR2 from the germline V gene are MNHEY and SMNVEV (reference sequence). The CDR3 runs to 15 residues. CDR3 protein: CASSWGQGTNEKLFF. CDR3 in DNA: TGTGCCAGCAGTTGGGGACAGGGTACTAATGAAAAACTGTTTTTT. The variable domain in full, completed from reference TRBV27 and TRBJ1-4, reads EAQVTQNPRYLITVTGKKLTVTCSQNMNHEYMSWYRQDPGLGLRQIYYSMNVEVTDKGDVPEGYKVSRKEKRNFPLILESPSPNQTSLYFCASSWGQGTNEKLFFGSGTQLSVL.

This clone showed up just a few times. The chain joins TRBV11-3 to TRBJ1-6; unclear D gene. Trimming cost V 3 bases and J 9 bases, with 9 bases left between them. Germline lookup yields CDR1 SGHNT and CDR2 YENEEA. The CDR3 runs to 13 residues. The CDR3 loop is CASSFTRSSPLHF. The CDR3 DNA reads as TGTGCCAGCAGCTTCACCCGTAGTTCACCCCTCCACTTT.

The rearrangement links TRBV5-1 to TRBJ2-2; 7 bases map to TRBD1. CDR3 length: 15 amino acids. Germline-derived CDR1 and CDR2 are SGHRS and YFSETQ. V lost 3 bases to trimming and J lost 5 bases; unmatched junction nucleotides: 7. The CDR3 loop is CASSSGGVGTGELFF. The CDR3 region has the DNA TGCGCCAGCAGCTCAGGGGGAGTAGGGACCGGGGAGCTGTTTTTT. Using reference TRBV5-1 and TRBJ2-2 for the parts outside the CDR3, the full variable domain is KAGVTQTPRYLIKTRGQQVTLSCSPISGHRSVSWYQQTPGQGLQFLFEYFSETQRNKGNFPGRFSGRQFSNSRSEMNVSTLELGDSALYLCASSSGGVGTGELFFGEGSRLTVL.

The chain couples TRBV4-1 to TRBJ1-1, with D unresolved. V was trimmed by 10 bases and J by 1 base, leaving 19 bases between them. CDR1 and CDR2 from the germline V gene are MGHRA and YSYEKL. CDR3 length: 15 residues. DNA of the CDR3: TGCGCCACCGCGGAAAGCCCAACCCAGAACACTGAAGCTTTCTTT. Protein sequence: CATAESPTQNTEAFF.

The CDR3 bases are TGTGCCAGCAGCCTAAGACAGAATTCGCCCTCTGGGGCCAACGTCCTGACTTTC. Its protein is CASSLRQNSPSGANVLTF. V is TRBV5-6 and J is TRBJ2-6; TRBD1 might be the D (5 bases). The V and J ends lost 4 bases and 0 bases respectively, with 17 bases between them. From germline, CDR1 is SGHDT and CDR2 YYEEEE. There are 18 residues in the CDR3.